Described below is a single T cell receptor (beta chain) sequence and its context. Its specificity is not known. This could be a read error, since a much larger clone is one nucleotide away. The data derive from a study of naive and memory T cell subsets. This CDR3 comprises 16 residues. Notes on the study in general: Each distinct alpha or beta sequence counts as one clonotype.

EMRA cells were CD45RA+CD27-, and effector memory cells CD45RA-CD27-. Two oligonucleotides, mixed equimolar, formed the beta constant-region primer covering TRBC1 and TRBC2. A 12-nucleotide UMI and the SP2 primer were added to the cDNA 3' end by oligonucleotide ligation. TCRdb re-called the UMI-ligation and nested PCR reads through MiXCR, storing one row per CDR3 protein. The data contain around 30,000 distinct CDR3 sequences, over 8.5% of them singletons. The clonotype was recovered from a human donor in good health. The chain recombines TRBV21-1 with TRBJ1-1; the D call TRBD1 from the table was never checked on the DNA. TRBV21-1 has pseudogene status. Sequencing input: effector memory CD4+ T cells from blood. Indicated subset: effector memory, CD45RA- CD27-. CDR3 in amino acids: CASSLHREPLNTEALF. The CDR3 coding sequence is TGTGCCAGCAGCCTTCACAGGGAGCCGCTGAACACTGAAGCTCTCTTT.